This T cell receptor (beta chain) was sequenced during a study of cytomegalovirus exposure and HLA in healthy donors. V trimming: 5 bases; J trimming: 4 bases; junction bases outside the gene matches: 14. The V gene's germline CDR1 is LGHNA and CDR2 YNFKEQ. CDR3 length: 17 amino acids. PCR used 60 Vbeta primers and 13 Jbeta primers. The protocol was immunoSEQ multiplex PCR, while the TCRdb copy is restricted to in-frame clones and leaves out a portion. This table has approximately 150,000 clones, around 80% appearing once. The sequenced sample was PBMCs. This chain uses TRBV4-2 with TRBJ2-5, with 9 nucleotides matching TRBD1. This clonotype originated in a middle-aged man in good health and CMV-seronegative. The CDR3 sequence is CASSSNAGTGTGETQYF. For the CDR3, the DNA is TGTGCCAGCAGCAGTAACGCCGGGACAGGGACAGGAGAGACCCAGTACTTC.